This is a list of T cell receptor beta chains from one sample in a study of tumour-infiltrating T cells in Burkitt lymphoma. Repertoires were generated with immunoSEQ multiplex PCR, while TCRdb's copy carries only in-frame clones and drops some. The data hold 45,000 to 60,000 clones, with 31% observed a single time. Sample: tumor tissue. Receptors originate from a human donor with Burkitt lymphoma. CDR3s include the opening cysteine and the closing phenylalanine or tryptophan. The D gene is left open where the match is weak. A row's size may be missing; if present it is once, few, many or a size class.

j_call	clone_size	d_call	v_call	cdr3_aa	cdr3_nt
TRBJ2-7	few	NA	TRBV7-2	CASSPSYEQYF	TGTGCCAGCAGCCCCTCCTACGAGCAGTACTTC
TRBJ2-2	NA	TRBD1	TRBV5-4	CASSPTGTGTGELFF	TGTGCCAGCAGCCCGACAGGGACGGGGACCGGGGAGCTGTTTTTT
TRBJ2-1	NA	TRBD2	TRBV10-1	CASSESQRAGGPSSYNEQFF	TGCGCCAGCAGTGAGTCTCAGAGAGCGGGGGGGCCAAGCTCCTACAATGAGCAGTTCTTC
TRBJ1-3	NA	TRBD1	TRBV15	CATSRDWDRGTIYF	TGTGCCACCAGCAGAGACTGGGACAGGGGGACCATATATTTT
TRBJ2-1	NA	TRBD1	TRBV9	CASSVSGTGNYNEQFF	TGTGCCAGCAGCGTATCCGGGACAGGGAACTACAATGAGCAGTTCTTC
TRBJ2-3	NA	TRBD2	TRBV7-9	CASSLSSVGGGSTDTQYF	TGTGCCAGCAGCTTATCTTCCGTCGGCGGGGGAAGCACAGATACGCAGTATTTT
TRBJ1-1	NA	NA	TRBV7-8	CASSLGRGNTEAFF	TGTGCCAGCAGCTTAGGTCGGGGTAACACTGAAGCTTTCTTT
TRBJ1-3	NA	NA	TRBV7-9	CASNHQGKGNTIYF	TGTGCCAGCAACCACCAGGGGAAAGGAAACACCATATATTTT
TRBJ1-6	NA	TRBD1	TRBV10-3	CAISEDPRGSPLHF	TGTGCCATCAGTGAGGATCCCAGGGGGTCACCCCTCCACTTT
TRBJ2-3	NA	TRBD2	TRBV5-4	CASSPGTSGPSSTDTQYF	TGTGCCAGCAGCCCCGGGACTAGCGGACCGTCTAGCACAGATACGCAGTATTTT
TRBJ2-7	few	NA	TRBV6-5	CASTRDPAYEQYF	TGTGCCAGCACTAGGGACCCTGCCTACGAGCAGTACTTC
TRBJ1-2	few	NA	TRBV29-1	CSVEVVGFYGYTF	TGCAGCGTTGAAGTCGTGGGGTTCTATGGCTACACCTTC
TRBJ1-6	medium-sized	NA	TRBV5-6	CASSLSEVPSSPLHF	TGTGCCAGCAGCTTGTCAGAGGTTCCCTCGTCACCCCTCCACTTT
TRBJ1-5	NA	TRBD1	TRBV7-2	CASSFGTGLNQPQHF	TGTGCCAGCAGCTTCGGGACAGGGCTCAATCAGCCCCAGCATTTT
TRBJ2-7	few	NA	TRBV5-4	CASSLLTGPGGYEQYF	TGTGCCAGCAGCTTACTGACAGGACCCGGGGGCTACGAGCAGTACTTC
TRBJ2-7	NA	NA	TRBV7-8	CASSSTRTYEQYF	TGTGCCAGCAGCTCGACTCGTACCTACGAGCAGTACTTC
TRBJ1-2	NA	TRBD1	TRBV10-3	CAAATGNYGYTF	TGTGCCGCGGCGACAGGGAACTATGGCTACACCTTC
TRBJ1-2	few	TRBD1	TRBV5-1	CASSSSGTGDGGYTF	TGCGCCAGCAGCTCCTCCGGGACAGGTGACGGTGGCTACACCTTC
TRBJ2-7	NA	NA	TRBV6-6	CASSYSGSSYEQYF	TGTGCCAGCAGTTACTCGGGGAGTTCCTACGAGCAGTACTTC
TRBJ1-5	few	NA	TRBV15	CATSRIGKGQPQHF	TGTGCCACCAGCAGAATAGGGAAGGGTCAGCCCCAGCATTTT
TRBJ2-7	NA	NA	TRBV6-5	CASSSPISLSYEQYF	TGTGCCAGCAGTTCCCCAATTAGCCTTTCCTACGAGCAGTACTTC
TRBJ1-5	NA	NA	TRBV7-3	CASSPGGNQPQHF	TGTGCCAGCAGCCCGGGGGGCAATCAGCCCCAGCATTTT
TRBJ2-3	NA	TRBD2	TRBV5-1	CASSLAGLAGTDTQYF	TGCGCCAGCAGCTTGGCGGGACTAGCGGGCACAGATACGCAGTATTTT
TRBJ1-6	NA	NA	TRBV2	CASSELGVRNSPLHF	TGTGCCAGCAGTGAACTGGGGGTTCGGAATTCACCCCTCCACTTT
TRBJ2-1	NA	NA	TRBV6-4	CASSFSSYNEQFF	TGTGCCAGCAGTTTTAGCTCCTACAATGAGCAGTTCTTC
TRBJ2-7	few	NA	TRBV9	CASSVGGGEQYF	TGTGCCAGCAGCGTGGGGGGCGGCGAGCAGTACTTC
TRBJ2-2	NA	TRBD2	TRBV4-2	CASSQASGLAGAGELFF	TGTGCCAGCAGCCAAGCCTCGGGACTAGCGGGGGCCGGGGAGCTGTTTTTT
TRBJ1-2	NA	NA	TRBV6-6	CASSYGVDRRYYGYTF	TGTGCCAGCAGTTACGGGGTCGACAGGCGGTACTATGGCTACACCTTC
TRBJ2-5	NA	NA	TRBV18	CASSLTDSEKTQYF	TGTGCCAGCTCACTTACAGACAGCGAGAAGACCCAGTACTTC
TRBJ2-2	NA	NA	TRBV6-1	CASSVGGTGELFF	TGTGCCAGCAGTGTCGGGGGAACCGGGGAGCTGTTTTTT
TRBJ2-7	few	NA	TRBV6-5	CASSYQTEHYEQYF	TGTGCCAGCAGTTATCAGACAGAGCACTACGAGCAGTACTTC
TRBJ2-1	few	NA	TRBV5-4	CASRKGTYNEQFF	TGTGCCAGCAGGAAAGGAACCTACAATGAGCAGTTCTTC
TRBJ1-6	few	TRBD1	TRBV13	CASSDRNRGQENSPLHF	TGTGCCAGCAGCGACCGAAACAGGGGTCAGGAAAATTCACCCCTCCACTTT
TRBJ2-1	few	TRBD2	TRBV29-1	CSVAGGDYNEQFF	TGCAGCGTTGCGGGGGGGGATTACAATGAGCAGTTCTTC
TRBJ2-2	few	NA	TRBV6-6	CASSYGAGADTGELFF	TGTGCCAGCAGTTACGGGGCGGGGGCGGACACCGGGGAGCTGTTTTTT
TRBJ1-4	NA	NA	TRBV6-6	CASSYSPGEKLFF	TGTGCCAGCAGTTATAGTCCGGGGGAAAAACTGTTTTTT
TRBJ1-1	few	NA	TRBV14	CASSQDWAGTEAFF	TGTGCCAGCAGCCAAGATTGGGCCGGCACTGAAGCTTTCTTT
TRBJ2-4	few	NA	TRBV6-5	CASSYSARRDIQYF	TGTGCCAGCAGTTACTCGGCGCGAAGGGACATTCAGTACTTC
TRBJ2-3	few	NA	TRBV19	CASSMSPAGTLLGTQYF	TGTGCCAGTAGTATGTCTCCCGCAGGGACCCTCCTAGGTACGCAGTATTTT
TRBJ1-1	NA	NA	TRBV5-6	CASSSFGIGTEAFF	TGTGCCAGCAGCTCGTTTGGAATAGGCACTGAAGCTTTCTTT
TRBJ2-2	few	NA	TRBV5-4	CASSLDRRELFF	TGTGCCAGCAGCTTGGACCGCCGGGAGCTGTTTTTT
TRBJ1-4	few	NA	TRBV5-1	CASSPGGSTNEKLFF	TGCGCCAGCAGCCCGGGGGGCTCAACTAATGAAAAACTGTTTTTT
TRBJ2-5	NA	TRBD2	TRBV11-2	CASSFGLAGGETQYF	TGTGCCAGCAGCTTCGGACTAGCGGGGGGGGAGACCCAGTACTTC
TRBJ1-6	few	NA	TRBV5-6	CASSRGVGDNSPLHF	TGTGCCAGCAGCCGTGGTGTGGGTGATAATTCACCCCTCCACTTT
TRBJ1-1	NA	NA	TRBV18	CASSPSNPQTNTEAFF	TGTGCCAGCTCACCAAGTAATCCACAAACGAACACTGAAGCTTTCTTT
TRBJ2-5	NA	NA	TRBV11-2	CASSRLGGFGQETQYF	TGTGCCAGCAGCCGACTCGGTGGGTTCGGCCAAGAGACCCAGTACTTC
TRBJ2-5	NA	NA	TRBV30	CAWSGISQETQYF	TGTGCCTGGAGTGGTATATCACAAGAGACCCAGTACTTC
TRBJ1-6	NA	NA	TRBV11-1	CASSTVTDSPLHF	TGTGCCAGCAGCACGGTCACCGATTCACCCCTCCACTTT
TRBJ1-3	few	NA	TRBV7-9	CASSLTGPNTIYF	TGTGCCAGCAGCTTAACCGGGCCAAACACCATATATTTT
TRBJ2-7	NA	NA	TRBV2	CASEYDSEQYF	TGTGCCAGCGAATACGACAGCGAGCAGTACTTC
TRBJ2-1	NA	NA	TRBV7-9	CASSLPPRHPTGGEQFF	TGTGCCAGCAGCTTACCCCCGCGACATCCCACGGGCGGTGAGCAGTTCTTC
TRBJ1-2	few	NA	TRBV6-1	CASSDNSAFYGYTF	TGTGCCAGCAGTGATAACAGTGCCTTCTATGGCTACACCTTC
TRBJ2-3	NA	NA	TRBV11-2	CASSSPPTRDTQYF	TGTGCCAGCAGCTCCCCCCCGACTAGAGATACGCAGTATTTT
TRBJ2-5	NA	NA	TRBV21-1	CASSSQGETQYF	TGTGCCAGCAGCTCCCAGGGGGAGACCCAGTACTTC
TRBJ2-7	NA	TRBD1	TRBV29-1	CSVEDRASYDEQYF	TGCAGCGTTGAGGACAGGGCAAGTTACGACGAGCAGTACTTC
TRBJ2-1	few	NA	TRBV23-1	CASSLKGISEQFF	TGCGCCAGCAGTCTTAAGGGGATCTCTGAGCAGTTCTTC
TRBJ2-7	NA	NA	TRBV25-1	CASSAAYEQYF	TGTGCCAGCAGTGCGGCCTACGAGCAGTACTTC
TRBJ2-1	few	TRBD2	TRBV29-1	CSVEKSGGSYNEQFF	TGCAGCGTTGAAAAATCGGGGGGGAGTTACAATGAGCAGTTCTTC
TRBJ1-3	NA	NA	TRBV7-2	CASSLGLFSGNTIYF	TGTGCCAGCAGCTTAGGTCTCTTCTCTGGAAACACCATATATTTT